The source of this TCR beta chain is a study of shared clonotypes between healthy human individuals. Study in general: The plates for each donor numbered three CD4 naive, three CD4 memory, two CD8 naive and one CD8 memory.

CD45RO-negative cells were positively selected for CCR7, leaving out terminally differentiated effector memory CD45RA+ cells. Execution of the assay was at deep level. Measured with immunoSEQ multiplex PCR; TCRdb has only the in-frame clones, and not every one. The sample gives about 2 million clones, roughly 94% of which show up once; about 1.1% is in the top ten. The CDR3 extends over 12 amino acids. The V end was cut by 0 bases, the J end by 8 bases, with 5 bases between. Looked up from germline, CDR1 is SGHDN and CDR2 is FVKESK. The sequence was collected from a man younger than 30 in good health. This chain joins TRBV14 and TRBJ2-1; D unresolved. The specimen sequenced was naive CD8+ T cells sorted from blood. CDR3 bases: TGTGCCAGCAGCCAAGATACCCATGAGCAGTTCTTC. Translating gives CASSQDTHEQFF.